One and the same sample provided the 9 T cell receptor beta chains below, sequenced in a study of PD-1 blockade in classical Hodgkin lymphoma (dated by TCRdb to the early 2020s). The sample's time point, from its label and the paper: newly diagnosed, previously untreated cHL patient sample. Libraries were built with the immunoSEQ multiplex PCR assay. TCRdb stores this immuneACCESS table with in-frame sequences only. Part of the clones is absent; in the studies checked, under half of the shortfall reflects unresolved V genes, and no reason is known for the rest. The table for this sample lists about 21,000 clones; around 94% of them were counted only once. The ten largest account for roughly 6% of the sample. Material for sequencing was peripheral blood mononuclear cells (PBMCs). The receptors come from a human donor with classical Hodgkin lymphoma.

This chain links TRBV7-3 with TRBJ2-5, with 10 bases fitting TRBD2. The CDR3 extends over 14 amino acids. V was clipped by 5 bases and J by 3 bases; unmatched bases: 3. CDR1 is SGHTA, CDR2 FQGTGA, per germline. CDR3 nucleotide sequence: TGTGCCAGCAGCCTACTAGCGGGGAAAGAGACCCAGTACTTC. Amino acid sequence: CASSLLAGKETQYF.

The J gene is TRBJ1-5, the V gene TRBV19, with D unresolved. There are 15 residues in the CDR3. V was trimmed by 5 bases and J by 2 bases, leaving 13 bases between them. Per germline, CDR1 LNHDA and CDR2 SQIVND (reference sequence). The CDR3 reads CASSSLDLGNQPQHF. For the CDR3, the DNA is TGTGCCAGTAGTTCCCTCGACCTTGGCAATCAGCCCCAGCATTTT.

The J gene is TRBJ2-5, the V gene TRBV7-9; 10 bases align to TRBD2. With 1 base clipped from V and 5 bases from J, the junction kept 13 bases outside the gene matches. Germline V gene data show CDR1 as SEHNR and CDR2 as FQNEAQ (reference sequence). The CDR3 sequence is 18 residues long. The chain's CDR3 is CASSLGAFSGGARETQYF. CDR3 in DNA: TGTGCCAGCAGCTTAGGGGCCTTCAGCGGGGGGGCCCGGGAGACCCAGTACTTC.

The chain uses TRBV6-5 and TRBJ1-2, with no clear D. CDR1 is MNHEY, CDR2 SVGAGI, per germline. Trimming took off 1 base at V and 4 bases at J, with 10 bases between the two ends. CDR3 size: 14 residues. CDR3 nucleotides: TGTGCCAGCAGTTACTATACGGGTGGCTATGGCTACACCTTC. Amino acid sequence: CASSYYTGGYGYTF.

This chain links TRBV4-1 with TRBJ2-3; possible D gene TRBD2, 5 bases. Trimming took 4 bases from V and 4 from J, leaving 21 bases between them. Germline V gene sequence: CDR1 MGHRA, CDR2 YSYEKL. CDR3 length equals 17 residues. For the CDR3, the DNA is TGCGCCAGCAGCCCCCTTTACGATAGCGTTGGATCAGATACGCAGTATTTT. It codes for CASSPLYDSVGSDTQYF.

There are a few counts of this clone. This chain connects TRBV28 to TRBJ2-2; the D gene could be TRBD1 or TRBD2 (6 bases each). The CDR3 consists of 18 residues. The germline gives CDR1 MDHEN, CDR2 SYDVKM. Trimming took 5 bases from V and 4 from J, leaving 23 bases between them. The CDR3 sequence is CASSPPWGLKGGTGELFF. CDR3 sequence (DNA): TGTGCCAGCAGTCCCCCTTGGGGTCTTAAGGGGGGCACCGGGGAGCTGTTTTTT.

As DNA, the CDR3 is TGTGCCACCCGTAGAGGGGGAAGCAGGACTTCCGAGCAGTACTTC. This codes for CATRRGGSRTSEQYF. The chain links TRBV5-4 to TRBJ2-7, with a tentative D call TRBD1 (6 bases). Germline V gene lookup returns CDR1 SGHNT and CDR2 YYREEE (reference sequence). Trimming stripped 9 bases from V and 6 bases from J, with 25 bases between. There are 15 residues in the CDR3.

CDR3 nucleotides: TGTGCCAGCAGCTTAGCGCGGGGAAGCACAGATACGCAGTATTTT. Translating gives CASSLARGSTDTQYF. This sequence joins TRBV11-1 and TRBJ2-3, with a tentative D call TRBD2 (6 bases). The CDR3 runs to 15 residues. Trimming pared 0 bases from V and 0 bases from J, leaving 7 bases between. Per germline, CDR1 SGHAT and CDR2 FQDESV (reference sequence).

The chain has TRBV6-1 and TRBJ2-7, with a weak D call TRBD1 (6 bases). The length of the CDR3 is 15 residues. The V end lost 2 bases, the J end lost 4 bases, and 15 bases lay between the germline ends. Germline V gives CDR1 MNHNS, CDR2 SASEGT. The CDR3 DNA follows: TGTGCCAGCAGTGAATCCATGGACAGCGATTACGAGCAGTACTTC. This translates into CASSESMDSDYEQYF.